Following are 7 T cell receptor beta chains from one sample sequenced in a study of blood T cells in healthy people across ages. Then a second PCR, running about 7 to 11 cycles, was carried out with a sample-barcoded 5' primer and a J-beta primer mix. TCRdb fed the 5' RACE reads into MiXCR, producing one record per CDR3 protein. The sample lists 450,000 to 650,000 distinct CDR3 sequences, 24% occurring once. These data were also reused for a study on T cells of mothers and their children.

Sequencing used blood. These receptor sequences come from a boy aged 5-17 years in good health.

There are a few counts of this clonotype. V and J are TRBV6-1 and TRBJ2-1; no clear D gene. Deletions cut 1 base from V and 4 bases from J, with 8 bases between. The CDR3 runs 14 residues. Germline values: CDR1 MNHNS, CDR2 SASEGT. CDR3 DNA sequence: TGTGCCAGCAGTGAAGTGTCTAGTTACAATGAGCAGTTCTTC. Amino acid sequence: CASSEVSSYNEQFF.

The rearrangement links TRBV6-2 or TRBV6-3 to TRBJ2-1, with D hard to call. This CDR3 spans 15 amino acids. CDR1 is MNHEY and CDR2 is SVGEGT in the germline V gene. The germline V and J ends were trimmed by 0 bases and 4 bases, with 10 bases remaining between them. CDR3 nucleotides: TGTGCCAGCAGTTACTCACTCTTACCTTACAATGAGCAGTTCTTC. This codes for CASSYSLLPYNEQFF.

The genes are TRBV7-9 and TRBJ2-5, with D hard to call. The J call may be incorrect, as the DNA end agrees better with TRBJ2-1. The CDR3 sequence is 17 residues long. Germline CDR1 SEHNR, CDR2 FQNEAQ (reference sequence). CDR3 residues: CASSLKIPGPRSWEQFF. CDR3 DNA: TGTGCCAGCAGCTTAAAAATCCCCGGGCCACGGTCATGGGAGCAGTTCTTC.

The chain uses TRBV20-1 and TRBJ1-1; maybe TRBD1 (5 bases). Trimming took 6 bases from V and 1 from J, leaving 9 bases between them. The germline V gene encodes CDR1 DFQATT and CDR2 SNEGSKA (reference sequence). The length of the CDR3 is 12 residues. The CDR3 sequence: CSAFRGNTEAFF. The CDR3 nucleotides are TGCAGTGCGTTTAGGGGGAACACTGAAGCTTTCTTT.

The chain employs TRBV7-2 and TRBJ2-7, with D unresolved. From germline, CDR1 is SGHTA and CDR2 FQGNSA. The CDR3 totals 17 residues. The V and J ends lost 5 bases and 0 bases respectively, with 20 bases between them. Written as DNA, the CDR3 is TGTGCCAGCAGCCCCGACTCGGCGGCCTGGAGCTCCTACGAGCAGTACTTC. Translated: CASSPDSAAWSSYEQYF.

V usage is TRBV7-2 and J usage is TRBJ2-3; TRBD1 or TRBD2 may be the D gene (5 bases each). The CDR3 contains 13 residues. The V gene's germline CDR1 is SGHTA and CDR2 FQGNSA. V was cut by 2 bases and J by 6 bases, with 9 bases left in between. In DNA form, the CDR3 reads TGTGCCAGCAGCTTAAATGAGGGGGATACGCAGTATTTT. Translating it yields CASSLNEGDTQYF.

The chain links TRBV10-3 to TRBJ2-3; D ambiguous. Trimming cost V 8 bases and J 2 bases, with 8 bases left between them. The CDR3 has 12 amino acids. Germline loops: CDR1 ENHRY, CDR2 SYGVKD. The CDR3 loop reads CAISDLTDTQYF. CDR3 bases: TGTGCCATCTCGGACCTCACAGATACGCAGTATTTT.